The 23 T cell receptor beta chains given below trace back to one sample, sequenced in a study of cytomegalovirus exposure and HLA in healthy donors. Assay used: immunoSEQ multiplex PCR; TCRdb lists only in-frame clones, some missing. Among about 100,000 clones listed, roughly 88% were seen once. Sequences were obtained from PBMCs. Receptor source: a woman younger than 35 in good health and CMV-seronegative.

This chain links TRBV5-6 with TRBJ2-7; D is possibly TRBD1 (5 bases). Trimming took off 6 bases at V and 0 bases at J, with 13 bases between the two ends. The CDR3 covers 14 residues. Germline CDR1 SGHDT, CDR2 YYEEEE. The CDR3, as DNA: TGTGCCAGCAAACCCACGACAGACTCCTACGAGCAGTACTTC. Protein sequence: CASKPTTDSYEQYF. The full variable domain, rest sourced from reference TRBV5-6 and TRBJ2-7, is DAGVTQSPTHLIKTRGQQVTLRCSPKSGHDTVSWYQQALGQGPQFIFQYYEEEERQRGNFPDRFSGHQFPNYSSELNVNALLLGDSALYLCASKPTTDSYEQYFGPGTRLTVT.

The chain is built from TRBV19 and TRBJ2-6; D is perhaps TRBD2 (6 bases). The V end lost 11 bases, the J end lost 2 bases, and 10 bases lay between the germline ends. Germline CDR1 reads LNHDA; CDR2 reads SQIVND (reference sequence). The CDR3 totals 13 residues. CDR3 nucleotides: TGTGCCTCAAGGAGGGCTGGGGCCAACGTCCTGACTTTC. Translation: CASRRAGANVLTF.

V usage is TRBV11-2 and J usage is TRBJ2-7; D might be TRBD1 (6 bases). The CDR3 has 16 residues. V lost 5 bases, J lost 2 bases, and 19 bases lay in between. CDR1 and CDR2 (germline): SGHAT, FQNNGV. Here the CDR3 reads CASSRTGPGYAYEQYF. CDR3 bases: TGTGCCAGCAGCCGAACAGGGCCCGGATATGCCTACGAGCAGTACTTC. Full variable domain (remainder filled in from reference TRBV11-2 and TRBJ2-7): EAGVAQSPRYKIIEKRQSVAFWCNPISGHATLYWYQQILGQGPKLLIQFQNNGVVDDSQLPKDRFSAERLKGVDSTLKIQPAKLEDSAVYLCASSRTGPGYAYEQYFGPGTRLTVT.

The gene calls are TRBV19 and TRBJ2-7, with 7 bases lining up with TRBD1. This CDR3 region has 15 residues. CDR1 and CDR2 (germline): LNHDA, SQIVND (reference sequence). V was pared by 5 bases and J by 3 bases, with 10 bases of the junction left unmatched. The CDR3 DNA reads TGTGCCAGTAGTCTGCAGACGGGACAGTACTACGAGCAGTACTTC. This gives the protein CASSLQTGQYYEQYF.

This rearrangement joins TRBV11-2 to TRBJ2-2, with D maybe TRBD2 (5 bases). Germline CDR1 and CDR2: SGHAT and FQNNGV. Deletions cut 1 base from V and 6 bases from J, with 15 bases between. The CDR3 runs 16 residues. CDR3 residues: CASSLGEPRWPGELFF. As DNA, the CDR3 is TGTGCCAGCAGCTTAGGGGAGCCCCGATGGCCCGGGGAGCTGTTTTTT.

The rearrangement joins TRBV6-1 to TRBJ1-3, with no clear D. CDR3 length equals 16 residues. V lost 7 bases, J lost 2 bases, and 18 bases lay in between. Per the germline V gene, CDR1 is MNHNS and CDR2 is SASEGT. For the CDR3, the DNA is TGTGCCAGCACTGAGAGAGACATTGCTCCTGGAAACACCATATATTTT. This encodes CASTERDIAPGNTIYF.

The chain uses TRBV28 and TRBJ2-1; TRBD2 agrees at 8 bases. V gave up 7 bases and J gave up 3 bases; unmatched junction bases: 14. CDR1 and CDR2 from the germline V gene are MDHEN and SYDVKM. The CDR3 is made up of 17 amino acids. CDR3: CASIDDSGGKYYNEQFF. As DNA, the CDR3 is TGTGCCAGCATAGATGACAGCGGGGGAAAGTACTACAATGAGCAGTTCTTC. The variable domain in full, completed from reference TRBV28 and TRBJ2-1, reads DVKVTQSSRYLVKRTGEKVFLECVQDMDHENMFWYRQDPGLGLRLIYFSYDVKMKEKGDIPEGYSVSREKKERFSLILESASTNQTSMYLCASIDDSGGKYYNEQFFGPGTRLTVL.

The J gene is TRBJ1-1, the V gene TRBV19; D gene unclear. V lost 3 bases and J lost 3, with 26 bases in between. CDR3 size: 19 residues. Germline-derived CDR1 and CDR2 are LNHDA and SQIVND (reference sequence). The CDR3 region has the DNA TGTGCCAGTAGTATTTATTGGAGGGCCAGAGTATTGGCCCACACTGAAGCTTTCTTT. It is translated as CASSIYWRARVLAHTEAFF. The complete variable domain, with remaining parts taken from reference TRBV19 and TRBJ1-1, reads DGGITQSPKYLFRKEGQNVTLSCEQNLNHDAMYWYRQDPGQGLRLIYYSQIVNDFQKGDIAEGYSVSREKKESFPLTVTSAQKNPTAFYLCASSIYWRARVLAHTEAFFGQGTRLTVV.

The CDR3 here is CASSLVWTGTYEQYF. CDR3 in DNA: TGTGCCAGCAGCTTGGTGTGGACAGGCACCTACGAGCAGTACTTC. The gene calls are TRBV5-8 and TRBJ2-7, with 7 bases fitting TRBD1. J was trimmed by 2 bases and V by 0 bases; bases with no gene match: 5. CDR3 length: 15 residues. Germline V lookup: CDR1 SGHTS, CDR2 YDEGEE.

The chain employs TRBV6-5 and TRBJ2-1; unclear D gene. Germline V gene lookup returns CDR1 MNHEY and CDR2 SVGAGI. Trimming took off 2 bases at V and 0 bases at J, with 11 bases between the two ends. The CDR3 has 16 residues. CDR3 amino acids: CASSYQAPSSYNEQFF. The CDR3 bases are TGTGCCAGCAGTTACCAGGCCCCCAGCTCCTACAATGAGCAGTTCTTC.

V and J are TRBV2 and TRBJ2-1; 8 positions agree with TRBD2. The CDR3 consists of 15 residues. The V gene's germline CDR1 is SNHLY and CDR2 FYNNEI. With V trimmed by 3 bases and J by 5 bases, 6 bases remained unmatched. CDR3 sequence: CASSDWLAGDNEQFF. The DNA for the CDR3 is TGTGCCAGCAGTGACTGGCTAGCGGGTGACAATGAGCAGTTCTTC.

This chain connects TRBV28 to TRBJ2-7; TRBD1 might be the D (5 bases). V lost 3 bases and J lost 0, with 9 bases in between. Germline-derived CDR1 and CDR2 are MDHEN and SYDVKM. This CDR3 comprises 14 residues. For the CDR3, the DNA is TGTGCCAGCAGTTTTGCCAGGGTCTCCTACGAGCAGTACTTC. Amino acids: CASSFARVSYEQYF.

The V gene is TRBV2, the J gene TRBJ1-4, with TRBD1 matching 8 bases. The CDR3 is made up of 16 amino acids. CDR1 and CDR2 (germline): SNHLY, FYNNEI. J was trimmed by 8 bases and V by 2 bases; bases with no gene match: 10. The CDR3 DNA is TGTGCCAGCAGTGAAAGGTTTCAGGGGGCGCAGGAAAAACTGTTTTTT. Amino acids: CASSERFQGAQEKLFF. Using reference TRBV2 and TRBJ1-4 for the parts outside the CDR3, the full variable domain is EPEVTQTPSHQVTQMGQEVILRCVPISNHLYFYWYRQILGQKVEFLVSFYNNEISEKSEIFDDQFSVERPDGSNFTLKIRSTKLEDSAMYFCASSERFQGAQEKLFFGSGTQLSVL.

The CDR3 DNA sequence: TGTGCCAGCAGTCGGGAGCGGGGGGGCCGGGGGCAAGAGACCCAGTACTTC. It translates to CASSRERGGRGQETQYF. The rearrangement links TRBV2 to TRBJ2-5; 10 bases align to TRBD2. Germline V CDR1 and CDR2: SNHLY, FYNNEI. This CDR3 is 17 amino acids long. The J segment lost 2 bases and the V segment lost 5 bases, leaving 11 bases of the junction unmatched.

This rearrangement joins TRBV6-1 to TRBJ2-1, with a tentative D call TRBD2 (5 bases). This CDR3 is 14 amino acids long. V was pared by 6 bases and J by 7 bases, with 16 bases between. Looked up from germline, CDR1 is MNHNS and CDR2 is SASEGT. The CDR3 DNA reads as TGTGCCAGCAGGACCCTTGAGGGTGGAAATGAGCAGTTCTTC. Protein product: CASRTLEGGNEQFF.

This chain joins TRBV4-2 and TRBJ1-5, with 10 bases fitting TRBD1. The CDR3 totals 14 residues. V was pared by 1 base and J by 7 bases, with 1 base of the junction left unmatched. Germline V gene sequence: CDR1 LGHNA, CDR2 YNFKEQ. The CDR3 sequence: CASSQATGGQPQHF. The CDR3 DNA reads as TGTGCCAGCAGCCAAGCGACAGGGGGCCAGCCCCAGCATTTT.

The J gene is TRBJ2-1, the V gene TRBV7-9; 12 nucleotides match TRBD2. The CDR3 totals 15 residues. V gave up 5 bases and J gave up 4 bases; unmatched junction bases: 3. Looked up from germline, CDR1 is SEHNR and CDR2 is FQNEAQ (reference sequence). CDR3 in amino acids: CASSLTSGGYNEQFF. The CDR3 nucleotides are TGTGCCAGCAGCCTTACTAGCGGGGGGTACAATGAGCAGTTCTTC.

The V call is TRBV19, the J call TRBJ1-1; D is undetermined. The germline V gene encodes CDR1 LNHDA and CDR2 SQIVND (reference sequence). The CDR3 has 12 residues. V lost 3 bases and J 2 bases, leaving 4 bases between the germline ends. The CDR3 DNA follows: TGTGCCAGTAGTATCATCAACACTGAAGCTTTCTTT. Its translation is CASSIINTEAFF.

The CDR3 region is CASSVILGDYNEQFF. In nucleotides, the CDR3 is TGTGCCAGCAGCGTCATCCTCGGGGATTACAATGAGCAGTTCTTC. The rearrangement uses TRBV9 and TRBJ2-1, with a tentative D call TRBD2 (5 bases). The CDR3 has 15 residues. Deletions cut 2 bases from V and 4 bases from J, with 13 bases between. CDR1 and CDR2 (germline): SGDLS, YYNGEE.

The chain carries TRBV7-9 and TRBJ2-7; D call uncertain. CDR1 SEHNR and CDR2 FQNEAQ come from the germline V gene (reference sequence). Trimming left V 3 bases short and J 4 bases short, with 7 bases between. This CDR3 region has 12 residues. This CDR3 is CASSLNGYEQYF. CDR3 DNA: TGTGCCAGCAGCTTGAACGGGTACGAGCAGTACTTC.

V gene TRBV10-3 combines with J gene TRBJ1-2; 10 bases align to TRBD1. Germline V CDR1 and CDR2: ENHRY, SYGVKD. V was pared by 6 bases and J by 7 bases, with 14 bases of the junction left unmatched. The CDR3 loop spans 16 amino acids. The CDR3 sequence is CAIRPGQGIELGGYTF. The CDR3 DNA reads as TGTGCCATCAGGCCGGGACAGGGGATCGAGCTGGGTGGCTACACCTTC.

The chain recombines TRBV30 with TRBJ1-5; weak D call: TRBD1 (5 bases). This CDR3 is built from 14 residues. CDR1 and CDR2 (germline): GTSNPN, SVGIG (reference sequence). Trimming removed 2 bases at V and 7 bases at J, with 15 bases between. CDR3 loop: CAWSRQTQGQPQHF. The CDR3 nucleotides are TGTGCCTGGAGTAGACAGACGCAGGGCCAGCCCCAGCATTTT.

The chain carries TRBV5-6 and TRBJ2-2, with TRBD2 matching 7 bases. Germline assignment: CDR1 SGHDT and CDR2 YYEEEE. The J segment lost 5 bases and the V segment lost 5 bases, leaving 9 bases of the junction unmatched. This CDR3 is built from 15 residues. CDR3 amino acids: CASRRQAGDTGELFF. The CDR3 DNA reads TGTGCCAGCAGACGCCAGGCGGGGGATACCGGGGAGCTGTTTTTT.